This section outlines one T cell receptor (beta chain) sequence together with its context. Its antigen is not known. This specimen belongs to a study of beta chain features in type 1 diabetes. Study conclusions and caveats: Cells expressing TCR highly could be over-represented by cDNA sequencing.

Since all of the isolated RNA was reverse transcribed, expressed TCRB transcripts were what got sequenced. Some clones are missing from TCRdb's copy, which holds only in-frame ones; the method was immunoSEQ multiplex PCR. The table shows 310,000 or so clones, with 8% occurring only once. Germline-derived CDR1 and CDR2 are SEHNR and FQNEAQ (reference sequence). Losses at the gene ends were 5 bases for V and 8 bases for J; bases not matched to a gene: 10. The CDR3 is 16 residues long. The chain is built from TRBV7-9 and TRBJ2-1; 12 bases agree with TRBD2. Input material: central memory CD4+ T cells from blood. This TCR was sampled from a woman in her late teens or twenties in good health. CDR3 sequence: CASSPNRTSGNHEQFF. CDR3 DNA sequence: TGTGCCAGCAGCCCTAACCGGACTAGCGGGAACCATGAGCAGTTCTTC.